These T cell receptor beta chains were read from a single sample in a study of OX40 agonist ivuxolimab in advanced cancers. TCRdb keeps only in-frame clones here, not all; method: immunoSEQ multiplex PCR. Of roughly 86,000 clones in the sample, 92% were seen once. Sequenced material: CD4+ or CD8+ T cells sorted from blood, taken in a trial of the OX40 agonist ivuxolimab. These TCRs come from an adult with an advanced solid tumor such as melanoma, head and neck, liver or kidney cancer. CDR3s include the opening cysteine and the closing phenylalanine or tryptophan. Fields, in order: V gene, clone size, D gene, J gene, CDR3 DNA, CDR3 protein. The D gene is left open where the match is weak. Clone size, where shown, is once, few, many, or a class for clones that have expanded.

TRBV29-1	NA	NA	TRBJ1-2	TGCAGCGTTGAAAGGCGGCTTAGCTATGGCTACACCTTC	CSVERRLSYGYTF
TRBV28	NA	NA	TRBJ2-5	TGTGCCAGCAGTTTACCCCCCCAAGAGACCCAGTACTTC	CASSLPPQETQYF
TRBV2	NA	TRBD1	TRBJ2-7	TGTGCCAGCAGCTTCCCGACAGGGGGCGTAGGCGAGCAGTACTTC	CASSFPTGGVGEQYF
TRBV5-4	NA	TRBD1	TRBJ2-4	TGTGCCAGCAGCGACCAGGGGGCGCCTATTCAGTACTTC	CASSDQGAPIQYF
TRBV2	NA	NA	TRBJ1-1	TGTGCCAGCAGTGTCTTAGCCACGAACACTGAAGCTTTCTTT	CASSVLATNTEAFF
TRBV2	NA	NA	TRBJ2-2	TGTGCCAGCAATGACCCCGGGGAGCTGTTTTTT	CASNDPGELFF
TRBV2	NA	NA	TRBJ2-1	TGTGCCAGCAGGCCTTCCCTGAGCTCCTACAATGAGCAGTTCTTC	CASRPSLSSYNEQFF
TRBV15	NA	TRBD2	TRBJ2-1	TGTGCCACCGGGGGCGGGAGGGGCTCCTACAATGAGCAGTTCTTC	CATGGGRGSYNEQFF
TRBV20-1	NA	NA	TRBJ1-1	TGCAGTGCTAGAGGGCCGGCCTGGGCTTTCTTT	CSARGPAWAFF
TRBV6-1	NA	NA	TRBJ2-7	TGTGCCAGCAGTGAAGACACCTTCATCGAGCAGTACTTC	CASSEDTFIEQYF
TRBV13	NA	NA	TRBJ2-7	TGTGCCAGCAGCTCCTGGGGGGGGCCCTACGAGCAGTACTTC	CASSSWGGPYEQYF
TRBV2	NA	NA	TRBJ2-3	TGTGCCAGCAGTGAAAGGGTCTCCTTCACAGATACGCAGTATTTT	CASSERVSFTDTQYF
TRBV29-1	NA	NA	TRBJ1-4	TGCAGCGTAGTTGAGGGGGGGACTAATGAAAAACTGTTTTTT	CSVVEGGTNEKLFF
TRBV5-1	NA	NA	TRBJ1-4	TGCGCCAGCAGCTTGGGGGACCAGAATGAAAAACTGTTTTTT	CASSLGDQNEKLFF
TRBV30	NA	NA	TRBJ1-1	TGTGCCTGGAGATCCGGGGGGCTGGTGACTGAAGCTTTCTTT	CAWRSGGLVTEAFF
TRBV2	NA	NA	TRBJ1-4	TGTGCCAGCAGTGGCGAAGGGAGGAATGAAAAACTGTTTTTT	CASSGEGRNEKLFF
TRBV7-8	NA	NA	TRBJ1-2	TGTGCCAGCAGCTTAGTGGTGACAGAAAACTATGGCTACACCTTC	CASSLVVTENYGYTF
TRBV5-1	NA	TRBD2	TRBJ2-7	TGCGCCAGCAGCTCACGTAGCGGGAGCCCCTACGAGCAGTACTTC	CASSSRSGSPYEQYF
TRBV2	few	NA	TRBJ2-7	TGTGCCAGCAGTATGGAGTACGAGCAGTACTTC	CASSMEYEQYF
TRBV10-2	once	TRBD2	TRBJ2-5	TGCGCCAGCGGGGCTAGCGGGGGGCAAGAGACCCAGTACTTC	CASGASGGQETQYF
TRBV27	NA	NA	TRBJ1-1	TGTGCCAGCAGGGCACAGGGCGGGAGCACTGAAGCTTTCTTT	CASRAQGGSTEAFF
TRBV5-8	NA	NA	TRBJ1-1	TGTGCCAGCAGCTTGGTAGCGGCGAACACTGAAGCTTTCTTT	CASSLVAANTEAFF
TRBV7-9	NA	NA	TRBJ1-4	TGTGCCAGCAGCTGGACCAGGGATCGATTCGATGAAAAACTGTTTTTT	CASSWTRDRFDEKLFF